A single sample is the source of the 23 T cell receptor beta chains below, sequenced in a study of T cells in localized non-small cell lung cancer. Here immunoSEQ multiplex PCR was the method, and the copy in TCRdb shows in-frame clones only, minus some. The profile covers approximately 41,000 clones, with 85% to 90% appearing a single time and roughly 6.9% taken by the ten largest. Here the sequenced sample was peripheral blood, taken before any cancer treatment. The source of these receptors is a woman between 18 and 49 years old with stage III lung adenocarcinoma.

The rearrangement joins TRBV30 to TRBJ1-6; maybe TRBD1 (5 bases). From germline, CDR1 is GTSNPN and CDR2 SVGIG (reference sequence). V lost 0 bases and J lost 2, with 8 bases in between. CDR3 length equals 15 residues. CDR3 sequence (DNA): TGTGCCTGGAGTGTACGGGACCCCTATAATTCACCCCTCCACTTT. It is translated as CAWSVRDPYNSPLHF.

The V and J genes are TRBV19 and TRBJ2-3; D perhaps matches TRBD2 (7 bases). From germline, CDR1 is LNHDA and CDR2 SQIVND (reference sequence). V was pared by 5 bases and J by 2 bases, with 14 bases between. The CDR3 sequence is 15 residues long. The CDR3 DNA reads as TGTGCCAGTAGTCCTAACAGGGACTACACAGATACGCAGTATTTT. Its protein is CASSPNRDYTDTQYF.

The chain joins TRBV19 to TRBJ2-1; perhaps TRBD1 as D (6 bases). This CDR3 has 15 amino acids. The V end lost 5 bases, the J end lost 3 bases, and 14 bases lay between the germline ends. CDR1 LNHDA and CDR2 SQIVND come from the germline V gene (reference sequence). The CDR3 sequence is CASSLTGMVYNEQFF. The CDR3 DNA is TGTGCCAGTAGTTTAACAGGGATGGTCTACAATGAGCAGTTCTTC. The entire variable domain, with the rest obtained from reference TRBV19 and TRBJ2-1, is as follows: DGGITQSPKYLFRKEGQNVTLSCEQNLNHDAMYWYRQDPGQGLRLIYYSQIVNDFQKGDIAEGYSVSREKKESFPLTVTSAQKNPTAFYLCASSLTGMVYNEQFFGPGTRLTVL.

This clone appeared once. V gene TRBV10-3 combines with J gene TRBJ1-2; 8 nucleotides align to TRBD1. V gave up 4 bases and J gave up 5 bases; unmatched junction bases: 6. This CDR3 is built from 14 residues. Per the germline V gene, CDR1 is ENHRY and CDR2 is SYGVKD. The CDR3 region is CAISVGDRLYGYTF. In DNA form, the CDR3 reads TGTGCCATCAGTGTCGGGGACAGGCTTTATGGCTACACCTTC.

The chain carries TRBV5-5 and TRBJ2-1; 7 nucleotides match TRBD1. J gave up 7 bases and V 4 bases, and 8 bases lay outside the gene matches. This CDR3 has 14 residues. Germline CDR1 reads SGHKS; CDR2 reads YYEKEE (reference sequence). The DNA for the CDR3 is TGTGCCAGCAGCAAAGAGACAGGGTGGAATGAGCAGTTCTTC. Protein product: CASSKETGWNEQFF.

As concerns this clone: The junction and the germline gene differ at one end; a read error may be behind it. The V gene is TRBV2, the J gene TRBJ2-7, with unresolved D. Germline loops: CDR1 SNHLY, CDR2 FYNNEI. CDR3 length: 14 amino acids. The CDR3 protein is CASRTTVSDAPLHF. Written as DNA, the CDR3 is TGTGCCAGCCGGACGACGGTTTCAGATGCACCTCTCCACTTC.

This rearrangement joins TRBV6-1 to TRBJ1-5, with D unclear. Deletions cut 6 bases from V and 4 bases from J, with 10 bases between. Germline CDR1 and CDR2: MNHNS and SASEGT. The CDR3 extends over 13 amino acids. Written as DNA, the CDR3 is TGTGCCAGCAGAGCTACGATTAATCAGCCCCAGCATTTT. Amino acids: CASRATINQPQHF.

This clone was observed once. The rearrangement links TRBV11-2 to TRBJ2-2; D call uncertain. The CDR3 length is 14 residues. The germline CDR1 and CDR2 sequences are SGHAT and FQNNGV. Trimming left V 1 base short and J 5 bases short, with 8 bases between. DNA for the CDR3: TGTGCCAGCAGCTTAGGTACAGCTACCGGGGAGCTGTTTTTT. It translates to CASSLGTATGELFF. The full variable domain, its missing parts supplied by reference TRBV11-2 and TRBJ2-2, is EAGVAQSPRYKIIEKRQSVAFWCNPISGHATLYWYQQILGQGPKLLIQFQNNGVVDDSQLPKDRFSAERLKGVDSTLKIQPAKLEDSAVYLCASSLGTATGELFFGEGSRLTVL.

The sample holds a few counts of this clone. The chain has TRBV6-1 and TRBJ1-2, with D possibly TRBD1 on 5 matching bases. From germline, CDR1 is MNHNS and CDR2 SASEGT. The CDR3 totals 12 residues. V lost 11 bases and J 4 bases, leaving 14 bases between the germline ends. CDR3 protein: CALSGGVYGYTF. The CDR3 nucleotides read TGTGCCCTATCCGGAGGGGTCTATGGCTACACCTTC.

This clone was picked up one time. CDR3 coding DNA: TGCGCCAGCAGCTTAGGGCAGCCCCCCTACGAGCAGTACTTC. It codes for CASSLGQPPYEQYF. This chain joins TRBV5-1 and TRBJ2-7; D unresolved. V shed 2 bases and J shed 2 bases, with 11 bases lying between them. Germline V lookup: CDR1 SGHRS, CDR2 YFSETQ. This CDR3 comprises 14 residues.

This chain connects TRBV7-2 to TRBJ1-5, with a tentative D call TRBD1 (6 bases). Germline V CDR1 and CDR2: SGHTA, FQGNSA. The V gene lost 2 bases and the J gene lost 3 bases, with 11 bases spanning the gap. The CDR3 spans 15 residues. As DNA, the CDR3 is TGTGCCAGCAGCTTATCTTTGGGGGCCAATCAGCCCCAGCATTTT. Its protein is CASSLSLGANQPQHF.

V usage is TRBV7-9 and J usage is TRBJ1-6; D is unresolved. Germline CDR1 and CDR2: SEHNR and FQNEAQ (reference sequence). The CDR3 covers 12 residues. The V and J ends lost 5 bases and 7 bases respectively, with 6 bases between them. CDR3 DNA: TGTGCCAGCAGCCACACGAATTCACCCCTCCACTTT. It codes for CASSHTNSPLHF.

The chain recombines TRBV18 with TRBJ2-1; D may match TRBD1 or TRBD2 (6 bases each). Germline assignment: CDR1 KGHSH and CDR2 LQKENI. CDR3 length equals 13 residues. V lost 2 bases and J 7 bases, leaving 9 bases between the germline ends. The CDR3 sequence: CASSPTGRNEQFF. The CDR3 DNA reads TGTGCCAGCTCACCAACAGGGAGGAATGAGCAGTTCTTC.

This clone occurred a few times. V gene TRBV6-6 combines with J gene TRBJ1-1; no firm D call. V lost 3 bases to trimming and J lost 8 bases, with 7 bases between them. Germline V gene data show CDR1 as MNHNY and CDR2 as SVGAGI (reference sequence). The CDR3 runs 11 residues. For the CDR3, the DNA is TGTGCCAGCAGTTATATCACAGAAGCTTTCTTT. This encodes CASSYITEAFF.

The CDR3 region is CASSLGRGLVYEQYF. Written as DNA, the CDR3 is TGTGCCAGCAGCTTAGGGAGGGGGCTCGTCTACGAGCAGTACTTC. The V and J genes are TRBV11-2 and TRBJ2-7; the D gene is possibly TRBD1 (7 bases). The CDR3 runs 15 residues. Germline V CDR1 and CDR2: SGHAT, FQNNGV. V was clipped by 1 base and J by 3 bases, with 13 bases between them.

The J gene is TRBJ1-1, the V gene TRBV7-2; no definite D call. Deletions cut 0 bases from V and 8 bases from J, with 16 bases between. The germline gives CDR1 SGHTA, CDR2 FQGNSA. The CDR3 sequence is 15 residues long. The DNA of the CDR3 is TGTGCCAGCAGCTTAGCGGGGTTAAATCGGGAGGAAGCTTTCTTT. Amino acid sequence: CASSLAGLNREEAFF.

The rearrangement joins TRBV5-6 to TRBJ1-1; TRBD1 matches at 7 bases. Germline V gene sequence: CDR1 SGHDT, CDR2 YYEEEE. The CDR3 spans 14 residues. The junction had 3 bases not matched to a gene; V was cut back by 3 bases and J by 1 base. CDR3 protein: CASSWTGANTEAFF. The DNA of the CDR3 is TGTGCCAGCAGCTGGACAGGAGCGAACACTGAAGCTTTCTTT.

J is TRBJ1-1 and V is TRBV15, with TRBD1 identical over 7 bases. This CDR3 has 16 residues. V was pared by 4 bases and J by 4 bases, with 12 bases of the junction left unmatched. In germline, CDR1 is LNHNV, CDR2 YYDKDF (reference sequence). The CDR3 loop reads CATSIKGGRGRTEAFF. The CDR3 DNA is TGTGCCACCAGCATTAAAGGGGGCAGGGGACGCACTGAAGCTTTCTTT.

The chain employs TRBV5-8 and TRBJ2-5; D is uncertain. Germline CDR1 and CDR2: SGHTS and YDEGEE. This CDR3 comprises 13 residues. V shed 4 bases and J shed 5 bases, with 12 bases lying between them. The CDR3 here is CASSPRLGETQYF. CDR3 nucleotide sequence: TGTGCCAGCAGCCCCCGACTGGGGGAGACCCAGTACTTC.

The chain is built from TRBV5-1 and TRBJ2-5; no definite D call. Germline values: CDR1 SGHRS, CDR2 YFSETQ. The CDR3 runs to 14 residues. V lost 2 bases and J 5 bases, leaving 13 bases between the germline ends. CDR3 in amino acids: CASSFGKVLETQYF. CDR3 nucleotides: TGCGCCAGCAGCTTCGGAAAGGTCCTCGAGACCCAGTACTTC.

The chain couples TRBV5-6 to TRBJ1-2; 10 positions agree with TRBD1. CDR3 size: 15 residues. With V trimmed by 3 bases and J by 2 bases, 4 bases remained unmatched. Germline assignment: CDR1 SGHDT and CDR2 YYEEEE. As DNA, the CDR3 is TGTGCCAGCAGCTACGGGACAGGGGTGAACTATGGCTACACCTTC. It translates to CASSYGTGVNYGYTF. The full variable domain, with the rest looked up from reference TRBV5-6 and TRBJ1-2, is DAGVTQSPTHLIKTRGQQVTLRCSPKSGHDTVSWYQQALGQGPQFIFQYYEEEERQRGNFPDRFSGHQFPNYSSELNVNALLLGDSALYLCASSYGTGVNYGYTFGSGTRLTVV.

The V gene is TRBV6-1, the J gene TRBJ1-1; 7 bases match TRBD1. Trimming took 6 bases from V and 2 from J; bases not matched to a gene: 3. CDR3 length equals 13 residues. Germline V CDR1 and CDR2: MNHNS, SASEGT. CDR3 region: CASRTGLNTEAFF. In DNA form, the CDR3 reads TGTGCCAGCAGGACAGGGCTAAACACTGAAGCTTTCTTT.

The chain has TRBV5-6 and TRBJ1-5, with D possibly matching TRBD1 (5 bases). CDR3 length: 17 amino acids. From germline, CDR1 is SGHDT and CDR2 YYEEEE. V was trimmed by 1 base and J by 2 bases, leaving 16 bases between them. The CDR3 coding sequence is TGTGCCAGCAGCTTGTTTACGGGGCCCGAGGGCAATCAGCCCCAGCATTTT. Encoded protein: CASSLFTGPEGNQPQHF.